What follows are 20 T cell receptor beta chains derived from one specimen sequenced in a study of shared clonotypes between healthy human individuals. Method: immunoSEQ multiplex PCR; TCRdb's copy keeps in-frame clones and lacks some. The repertoire holds approximately 2.3 million clones, with 90% to 95% as singletons. The sequenced sample consisted of naive CD4+ T cells from PBMCs. Subset here: CD45RA+ positively selected. The receptor set was obtained from a man aged 18 to 29 in good health. Some clones in this sample may be carry-over from other donors' samples.

The sample holds one count of this clone. The CDR3 protein is CATSRGPPGQGRNTIYF. In nucleotides, the CDR3 is TGTGCCACCAGCAGAGGACCTCCGGGACAGGGGCGGAACACCATATATTTT. The chain couples TRBV15 to TRBJ1-3, with TRBD1 matching 10 bases. The germline V gene has CDR1 LNHNV and CDR2 YYDKDF (reference sequence). This CDR3 is built from 17 residues. V lost 1 base to trimming and J lost 7 bases; unmatched junction nucleotides: 10.

The V call is TRBV6-5, the J call TRBJ2-7; tentatively, D is TRBD2 (5 bases). Trimming left V 0 bases short and J 0 bases short, with 6 bases between. The CDR3 has 14 residues. The germline gives CDR1 MNHEY, CDR2 SVGAGI. Written as DNA, the CDR3 is TGTGCCAGCAGTTACTCGGGAGACTCCTACGAGCAGTACTTC. It is translated as CASSYSGDSYEQYF.

The CDR3 reads CASSRTGGSGTQYF. Here the CDR3 DNA reads TGCGCCAGCAGCCGGACAGGGGGTTCCGGGACCCAGTACTTC. The chain links TRBV5-1 to TRBJ2-5; 10 bases fit TRBD1. The junction had 7 bases not matched to a gene; V was cut back by 4 bases and J by 7 bases. In germline, CDR1 is SGHRS, CDR2 YFSETQ. The CDR3 length is 14 residues.

In its sample, this clone was seen once. This rearrangement joins TRBV27 to TRBJ1-6, with TRBD1 matching over 9 bases. In germline, CDR1 is MNHEY, CDR2 SMNVEV (reference sequence). The CDR3 contains 18 residues. The trim removed 1 base at V and 7 bases at J, leaving 11 bases unmatched. Here the CDR3 DNA reads TGTGCCAGCAGTTTATATTTGGGGGACAGGGTAATGAATTCACCCCTCCACTTT. Its protein product is CASSLYLGDRVMNSPLHF.

This clone occurred a few times. V is TRBV2 and J is TRBJ1-1; D is ambiguous. Germline CDR1 and CDR2: SNHLY and FYNNEI. V was shortened by 6 bases and J by 1 base, with 9 bases between the two germline ends. This CDR3 contains 13 residues. CDR3 in DNA: TGTGCCAGCAGGGTTACACAGAACACTGAAGCTTTCTTT. Translating it yields CASRVTQNTEAFF.

This rearrangement joins TRBV5-1 to TRBJ2-7, with no clear D. Trimming left V 0 bases short and J 3 bases short, with 7 bases between. The CDR3 is 13 residues long. From germline, CDR1 is SGHRS and CDR2 YFSETQ. Written as DNA, the CDR3 is TGCGCCAGCAGCTTGGATGCCTTCTACGAGCAGTACTTC. Its translation is CASSLDAFYEQYF.

The CDR3 loop reads CASTPGNQPQHF. The CDR3 DNA follows: TGTGCCAGCACCCCGGGCAATCAGCCCCAGCATTTT. The gene calls are TRBV28 and TRBJ1-5; unclear D gene. From germline, CDR1 is MDHEN and CDR2 SYDVKM. CDR3 length: 12 amino acids. V gave up 7 bases and J gave up 2 bases, with 6 bases separating them. Full variable domain (outside the CDR3, taken from reference TRBV28 and TRBJ1-5): DVKVTQSSRYLVKRTGEKVFLECVQDMDHENMFWYRQDPGLGLRLIYFSYDVKMKEKGDIPEGYSVSREKKERFSLILESASTNQTSMYLCASTPGNQPQHFGDGTRLSIL.

This clone was found once. The gene calls are TRBV18 and TRBJ2-5; tentative D call: TRBD2 (5 bases). This CDR3 has 14 residues. Trimming took 3 bases from V and 5 from J, leaving 13 bases between them. Germline lookup yields CDR1 KGHSH and CDR2 LQKENI. CDR3 nucleotides: TGTGCCAGCTCACCTTCCTACGGGAAGGAGACCCAGTACTTC. It codes for CASSPSYGKETQYF. The full variable domain, completed using reference TRBV18 and TRBJ2-5, is NAGVMQNPRHLVRRRGQEARLRCSPMKGHSHVYWYRQLPEEGLKFMVYLQKENIIDESGMPKERFSAEFPKEGPSILRIQQVVRGDSAAYFCASSPSYGKETQYFGPGTRLLVL.

This clone was counted only a few times. The rearrangement links TRBV7-3 to TRBJ1-1; D remains ambiguous. Trimming stripped 5 bases from V and 8 bases from J, with 12 bases between. Germline V CDR1 and CDR2: SGHTA, FQGTGA. The CDR3 is 12 residues long. The CDR3 loop reads CASSKGGPEAFF. Written as DNA, the CDR3 is TGTGCCAGCAGCAAGGGAGGCCCCGAAGCTTTCTTT.

CDR3 in DNA: TGTGCCAGCAGCATCATTCAGGGGGGCTACGAGCAGTACTTC. It specifies CASSIIQGGYEQYF. This chain uses TRBV5-6 with TRBJ2-7, with D possibly matching TRBD1 (7 bases). The CDR3 extends over 14 amino acids. Trimming took off 4 bases at V and 3 bases at J, with 14 bases between the two ends. The germline V gene encodes CDR1 SGHDT and CDR2 YYEEEE.

This sequence joins TRBV15 and TRBJ2-1, with 7 bases aligning to TRBD1. This CDR3 region has 14 residues. Germline trimming cut 6 bases from V and 6 bases from J; bases unmatched to any gene: 8. Germline CDR1 and CDR2: LNHNV and YYDKDF (reference sequence). The CDR3 bases are TGTGCCACCAGAGGGGGCGCTGGAGTCAATGAGCAGTTCTTC. Translated: CATRGGAGVNEQFF.

CDR3 sequence (DNA): TGTGCCAGCAGCCAAGTAATTGGCCAGAACACTGAAGCTTTCTTT. Its protein is CASSQVIGQNTEAFF. The chain combines TRBV4-2 with TRBJ1-1; D gene unclear. Trimming cost V 1 base and J 1 base, with 10 bases left between them. Per the germline V gene, CDR1 is LGHNA and CDR2 is YNFKEQ. The CDR3 is 15 amino acids.

About this clone itself: The junction departs from germline at one end; a sequencing error may be responsible. The chain recombines TRBV10-3 with TRBJ2-7; possible D gene TRBD2, 6 bases. The CDR3 is made up of 12 amino acids. Germline V gives CDR1 ENHRY, CDR2 SYGVKD. The CDR3 region has the DNA TGTGCCATGAGTGGCGGGACCTACGAGCAGTACTTC. Protein product: CAMSGGTYEQYF.

The DNA for the CDR3 is TGTGCCAGCAGTGTCGGACAGGGTCTCTACGAGCAGTACTTC. It specifies CASSVGQGLYEQYF. The gene calls are TRBV2 and TRBJ2-7; 8 nucleotides line up with TRBD1. Trimming removed 4 bases from V and 3 bases from J; junction bases left unmatched: 5. CDR1 and CDR2 (germline): SNHLY, FYNNEI. The CDR3 spans 14 residues.

This rearrangement joins TRBV15 to TRBJ1-4, with D unresolved. The CDR3 length is 18 residues. Deletions cut 0 bases from V and 3 bases from J, with 17 bases between. Germline CDR1 and CDR2: LNHNV and YYDKDF (reference sequence). The CDR3, as DNA: TGTGCCACCAGCAGAGAATCGGCAGGCGTTTTGCCTAATGAAAAACTGTTTTTT. Its protein product is CATSRESAGVLPNEKLFF.

The CDR3 DNA sequence: TGTGCCAGCAGCCCCAGGGCGAGCAATCAGCCCCAGCATTTT. It specifies CASSPRASNQPQHF. The rearrangement uses TRBV7-2 and TRBJ1-5; D perhaps matches TRBD1 (5 bases). V lost 5 bases to trimming and J lost 1 base, with 9 bases between them. Germline CDR1 reads SGHTA; CDR2 reads FQGNSA. The CDR3 sequence is 14 residues long. The full variable domain, completed using reference TRBV7-2 and TRBJ1-5, is GAGVSQSPSNKVTEKGKDVELRCDPISGHTALYWYRQSLGQGLEFLIYFQGNSAPDKSGLPSDRFSAERTGGSVSTLTIQRTQQEDSAVYLCASSPRASNQPQHFGDGTRLSIL.

A note on this clone: A read error is possible here, since a much larger clone lies one base away. Other DNA sequences of this sample code for an identical CDR3. The chain joins TRBV2 to TRBJ2-7; the D is unclear. This CDR3 is 11 amino acids long. Trimming left V 5 bases short and J 1 base short, with 3 bases between. Germline CDR1 and CDR2: SNHLY and FYNNEI. The CDR3 spells CASSFSYEQYF. The CDR3, as DNA: TGTGCCAGCAGTTTTTCCTACGAGCAGTACTTC.

The chain joins TRBV7-2 to TRBJ1-5; D is perhaps TRBD1 (6 bases). This CDR3 region has 15 residues. Trimming removed 5 bases at V and 0 bases at J, with 11 bases between. The germline V gene has CDR1 SGHTA and CDR2 FQGNSA. CDR3 in DNA: TGTGCCAGCAGCCTACAGGGTGATAGCAATCAGCCCCAGCATTTT. Amino acids: CASSLQGDSNQPQHF.

The rearrangement uses TRBV4-1 and TRBJ1-2, with D possibly being TRBD1 (5 bases). Trimming took 6 bases from V and 5 from J, leaving 25 bases between them. This CDR3 has 17 amino acids. Germline-derived CDR1 and CDR2 are MGHRA and YSYEKL. The CDR3 is CASRLGTERRAGYGYTF. For the CDR3, the DNA is TGCGCCAGCAGACTTGGGACGGAACGCAGGGCGGGGTATGGCTACACCTTC.

The chain's CDR3 is CASSRVNNEAFF. CDR3 nucleotide sequence: TGTGCCAGCAGCCGGGTCAACAACGAAGCTTTCTTT. V and J are TRBV5-4 and TRBJ1-1; D remains unclear. This CDR3 comprises 12 residues. The V gene's germline CDR1 is SGHNT and CDR2 YYREEE (reference sequence). V was trimmed by 4 bases and J by 8 bases, leaving 12 bases between them.